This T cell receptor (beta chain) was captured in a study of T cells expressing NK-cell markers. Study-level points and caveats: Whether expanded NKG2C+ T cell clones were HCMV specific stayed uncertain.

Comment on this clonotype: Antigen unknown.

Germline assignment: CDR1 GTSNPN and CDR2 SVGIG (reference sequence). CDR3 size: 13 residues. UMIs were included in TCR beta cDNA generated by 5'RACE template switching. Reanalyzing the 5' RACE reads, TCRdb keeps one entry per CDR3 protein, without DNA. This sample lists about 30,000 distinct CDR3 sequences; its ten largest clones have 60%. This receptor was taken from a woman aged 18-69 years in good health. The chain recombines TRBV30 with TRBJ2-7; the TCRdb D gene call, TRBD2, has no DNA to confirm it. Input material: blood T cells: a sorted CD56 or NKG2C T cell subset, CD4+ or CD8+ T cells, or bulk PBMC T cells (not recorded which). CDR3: CAWSGIGGYEQYF.